Each of the 4 T cell receptor beta chains below was sequenced from the same sample in a study of blood T cell repertoires in COVID-19. Data came from immunoSEQ multiplex PCR; TCRdb stores just in-frame clones and leaves some out. The sample includes approximately 150,000 clones, roughly 78% seen only once; the top ten take around a fifth. Sequencing was done on a sample of PBMCs or T cells enriched from blood (not recorded which). The receptors shown here come from a woman aged 70 to 79 in a cohort exposed to, infected with or recovered from COVID-19 (not recorded which).

This clone has just one count. The J gene is TRBJ2-2, the V gene TRBV6-5; 7 nucleotides match TRBD1. J lost 7 bases, V lost 4 bases, and 12 bases had no gene match. The germline V gene encodes CDR1 MNHEY and CDR2 SVGAGI. This CDR3 comprises 16 residues. CDR3 loop: CASSSSRGSWVGELFF. CDR3 nucleotide sequence: TGTGCCAGCAGTTCCTCCAGGGGGTCATGGGTCGGGGAGCTGTTTTTT.

This rearrangement joins TRBV19 to TRBJ1-5, with unresolved D. The germline V and J ends were trimmed by 2 bases and 0 bases, with 11 bases remaining between them. The CDR3 is 16 residues long. Germline V gene data show CDR1 as LNHDA and CDR2 as SQIVND (reference sequence). In DNA, the CDR3 is TGTGCCAGTAGTATATTGGCAGACTATAGCAATCAGCCCCAGCATTTT. Protein sequence: CASSILADYSNQPQHF.

V and J are TRBV11-2 and TRBJ2-7; D is unclear. V was shortened by 2 bases and J by 4 bases, with 15 bases between the two germline ends. This CDR3 has 15 residues. Germline CDR1 and CDR2: SGHAT and FQNNGV. As DNA, the CDR3 is TGTGCCAGCAGCTTATCGTCAGGTCTTCAATACGAGCAGTACTTC. This gives the protein CASSLSSGLQYEQYF.

V is TRBV5-8 and J is TRBJ1-5, with 7 bases that match TRBD1. The CDR3 is 14 residues long. The germline gives CDR1 SGHTS, CDR2 YDEGEE. With V trimmed by 7 bases and J by 3 bases, 7 bases remained unmatched. DNA of the CDR3: TGTGCCAGCGCCGGGGGACAGCCCAATCAGCCCCAGCATTTT. Translated: CASAGGQPNQPQHF.